Each of the 14 T cell receptor beta chains below was sequenced from the same sample in a study of cytomegalovirus exposure and HLA in healthy donors. PCR primers comprised 60 Vbeta and 13 Jbeta primers. The assay was immunoSEQ multiplex PCR, and TCRdb's table has in-frame clones only and misses some. The sample has around 100,000 clones, over 60% seen once. Sequenced material: PBMCs. The receptors originated from a woman in her twenties or thirties in good health and CMV-seronegative.

This clone was seen more than once but under ten times. The chain couples TRBV7-3 to TRBJ1-1; 7 bases line up with TRBD1. Trimming removed 4 bases from V and 3 bases from J; junction bases left unmatched: 14. Looked up from germline, CDR1 is SGHTA and CDR2 is FQGTGA. The CDR3 runs to 17 residues. This CDR3 reads CASSSLPKTGQDTEAFF. The CDR3, as DNA: TGTGCCAGCAGCTCCCTCCCCAAGACAGGGCAGGACACTGAAGCTTTCTTT.

The rearrangement uses TRBV6-1 and TRBJ1-1; TRBD1 agrees at 8 bases. This CDR3 is 14 amino acids long. V gave up 4 bases and J gave up 3 bases; unmatched junction bases: 4. CDR1 is MNHNS and CDR2 is SASEGT in the germline V gene. This CDR3 reads CASSADRGYTEAFF. Written as DNA, the CDR3 is TGTGCCAGCAGTGCTGACAGGGGCTACACTGAAGCTTTCTTT.

The chain recombines TRBV18 with TRBJ2-1; the match to TRBD2 covers 7 bases. Germline CDR1 and CDR2: KGHSH and LQKENI. The CDR3 is 13 amino acids. V was clipped by 3 bases and J by 5 bases; unmatched bases: 1. The CDR3 spells CASSPSGNNEQFF. CDR3 coding DNA: TGTGCCAGCTCACCGAGCGGGAACAATGAGCAGTTCTTC.

This clone turned up a few times. The chain couples TRBV19 to TRBJ1-5; 8 bases line up with TRBD1. Germline assignment: CDR1 LNHDA and CDR2 SQIVND (reference sequence). The CDR3 spans 17 residues. With V trimmed by 6 bases and J by 3 bases, 13 bases remained unmatched. CDR3 amino acids: CASSPAGDRSYNQPQHF. CDR3 sequence (DNA): TGTGCCAGTAGCCCCGCCGGGGACAGGAGCTACAATCAGCCCCAGCATTTT.

The chain recombines TRBV2 with TRBJ1-1; TRBD1 matches 11 bases. The germline gives CDR1 SNHLY, CDR2 FYNNEI. Losses at the gene ends were 7 bases for V and 3 bases for J; bases not matched to a gene: 4. The CDR3 spans 14 residues. CDR3 sequence: CASNGQGADTEAFF. CDR3 in DNA: TGTGCCAGCAATGGACAGGGGGCGGACACTGAAGCTTTCTTT. The full variable domain, completed using reference TRBV2 and TRBJ1-1, is EPEVTQTPSHQVTQMGQEVILRCVPISNHLYFYWYRQILGQKVEFLVSFYNNEISEKSEIFDDQFSVERPDGSNFTLKIRSTKLEDSAMYFCASNGQGADTEAFFGQGTRLTVV.

The chain carries TRBV7-2 and TRBJ2-4; a possible D gene is TRBD2 (7 bases). This CDR3 has 18 residues. The germline CDR1 and CDR2 sequences are SGHTA and FQGNSA. V was pared by 3 bases and J by 5 bases, with 23 bases between. The CDR3 nucleotides are TGTGCCAGCAGCTTGGCAGGGGACTATAACACAAAGGAAAACATTCAGTACTTC. This sequence encodes CASSLAGDYNTKENIQYF.

The chain is built from TRBV6-6 and TRBJ1-6, with 7 bases fitting TRBD1. Germline CDR1 and CDR2: MNHNY and SVGAGI (reference sequence). V was pared by 5 bases and J by 7 bases, with 11 bases of the junction left unmatched. The CDR3 extends over 16 amino acids. The CDR3 spells CASSPPRQGGNSPLHF. For the CDR3, the DNA is TGTGCCAGCAGTCCCCCCCGACAGGGTGGGAATTCACCCCTCCACTTT.

The chain uses TRBV5-6 and TRBJ2-7; maybe TRBD1 (6 bases). The CDR3 has 15 amino acids. Deletions cut 5 bases from V and 3 bases from J, with 18 bases between. Germline V gene sequence: CDR1 SGHDT, CDR2 YYEEEE. The CDR3 reads CASRIKGHVLYEQYF. In DNA, the CDR3 is TGTGCCAGCAGGATTAAGGGACATGTTCTCTACGAGCAGTACTTC.

The chain employs TRBV7-2 and TRBJ1-4, with 7 bases that match TRBD1. With 6 bases clipped from V and 3 bases from J, the junction kept 4 bases outside the gene matches. The CDR3 totals 14 residues. Germline CDR1 and CDR2: SGHTA and FQGNSA. The CDR3 coding sequence is TGTGCCAGCAGAAGGGGGACAGCTAATGAAAAACTGTTTTTT. Amino acids: CASRRGTANEKLFF.

This clone was observed a few times. This sequence joins TRBV6-1 and TRBJ2-2; weak D call: TRBD2 (5 bases). The V gene's germline CDR1 is MNHNS and CDR2 SASEGT. V was pared by 6 bases and J by 1 base, with 12 bases between. The CDR3 covers 15 residues. This CDR3 reads CASRDEDWNTGELFF. The CDR3 DNA is TGTGCCAGCAGGGACGAGGACTGGAACACCGGGGAGCTGTTTTTT.

The V gene is TRBV4-2, the J gene TRBJ2-1, with D perhaps matching TRBD1 (5 bases). CDR1 is LGHNA and CDR2 is YNFKEQ in the germline V gene. Trimming took 0 bases from V and 12 from J, leaving 12 bases between them. The CDR3 has 13 residues. The CDR3 bases are TGTGCCAGCAGCCAAGAACCAGGGTTGGGGCAGTTCTTC. Translated, it gives CASSQEPGLGQFF.

The V and J genes are TRBV27 and TRBJ1-5, with TRBD1 matching 7 bases. The germline gives CDR1 MNHEY, CDR2 SMNVEV (reference sequence). CDR3 length equals 14 residues. V was pared by 2 bases and J by 5 bases, with 3 bases of the junction left unmatched. The CDR3 DNA sequence: TGTGCCAGCAGTTTACTCAGGGGGGATCAGCCCCAGCATTTT. Translating gives CASSLLRGDQPQHF.

V usage is TRBV18 and J usage is TRBJ2-3; 11 positions match TRBD2. Germline V gene lookup returns CDR1 KGHSH and CDR2 LQKENI. The CDR3 runs 16 residues. Germline trimming cut 3 bases from V and 5 bases from J; bases unmatched to any gene: 7. Written as DNA, the CDR3 is TGTGCCAGCTCACCCCAACGACTAGCGGGAAAAGATACGCAGTATTTT. Translated: CASSPQRLAGKDTQYF. The full variable domain, with the rest looked up from reference TRBV18 and TRBJ2-3, is NAGVMQNPRHLVRRRGQEARLRCSPMKGHSHVYWYRQLPEEGLKFMVYLQKENIIDESGMPKERFSAEFPKEGPSILRIQQVVRGDSAAYFCASSPQRLAGKDTQYFGPGTRLTVL.

The rearrangement joins TRBV10-3 to TRBJ1-1, with 8 nucleotides matching TRBD1. Losses at the gene ends were 6 bases for V and 4 bases for J; bases not matched to a gene: 7. The CDR3 spans 14 residues. Germline V lookup: CDR1 ENHRY, CDR2 SYGVKD. The CDR3: CAIRPGGQATEAFF. The CDR3 bases are TGTGCCATCAGACCAGGGGGCCAGGCCACTGAAGCTTTCTTT.